A single sample gave rise to the 23 T cell receptor beta chains below, sequenced in a study of blood T cell repertoires in COVID-19. The table came from immunoSEQ multiplex PCR; TCRdb's copy has only in-frame clones and leaves some out. This sample has under 300,000 clones; just under 90% occur once, and the top ten carry approximately 3.3%. Input material: peripheral blood. Receptors were obtained from a woman in her thirties or forties with acute or convalescent COVID-19.

The chain links TRBV20-1 to TRBJ1-1, with a possible D match to TRBD1 (5 bases). Trimming pared 3 bases from V and 9 bases from J, leaving 20 bases between. The CDR3 sequence is 14 residues long. In germline, CDR1 is DFQATT, CDR2 SNEGSKA (reference sequence). The CDR3 loop reads CSASDERGLGKAFF. CDR3 coding DNA: TGCAGTGCTAGTGACGAGCGGGGCCTTGGAAAAGCTTTCTTT.

CDR3 region: CASSSAMAGGSDEQFF. CDR3 DNA: TGTGCCAGCAGTAGCGCCATGGCGGGGGGATCGGATGAGCAGTTCTTC. J is TRBJ2-1 and V is TRBV6-2 or TRBV6-3; 8 nucleotides match TRBD2. CDR1 is MNHEY and CDR2 is SVGEGT in the germline V gene. V trimming: 5 bases; J trimming: 8 bases; junction bases outside the gene matches: 14. The CDR3 is 16 residues long.

A word on this clone: Other DNA sequences of this sample code for an identical CDR3. The CDR3 here is CASSVEAGLNTEAFF. CDR3 bases: TGTGCCAGCAGCGTAGAGGCAGGTTTGAACACTGAAGCTTTCTTT. The chain employs TRBV9 and TRBJ1-1; D unresolved. CDR3 size: 15 residues. CDR1 and CDR2 from the germline V gene are SGDLS and YYNGEE. V lost 0 bases and J 0 bases, leaving 9 bases between the germline ends.

The V call is TRBV6-5, the J call TRBJ1-2; the D is unclear. V lost 8 bases and J 3 bases, leaving 10 bases between the germline ends. Germline-derived CDR1 and CDR2 are MNHEY and SVGAGI. The CDR3 is 12 residues long. CDR3 sequence: CASGRTDYGYTF. CDR3 coding DNA: TGTGCCAGCGGCAGAACAGACTATGGCTACACCTTC.

This clone was seen just once. The chain recombines TRBV12-3 or TRBV12-4 with TRBJ2-7, with a weak D call TRBD1 (5 bases). The CDR3 runs 11 residues. Trimming pared 5 bases from V and 4 bases from J, leaving 6 bases between. CDR3 in amino acids: CASSAGYEQYV. In DNA form, the CDR3 reads TGTGCCAGCAGTGCAGGGTACGAGCAGTACGTC.

CDR3 protein: CASSYVDTGGTF. The CDR3 DNA is TGTGCCAGCAGTTACGTGGACACCGGGGGGACCTTC. This chain links TRBV6-6 with TRBJ1-2, with a possible D match to TRBD1 (5 bases). The CDR3 length is 12 residues. Germline CDR1 MNHNY, CDR2 SVGAGI (reference sequence). V was shortened by 2 bases and J by 14 bases, with 15 bases between the two germline ends.

In regard to this clone: One end of the junction varies from germline; a read error may be responsible. The chain couples TRBV2 to TRBJ1-1; 8 bases agree with TRBD1. The germline gives CDR1 SNHLY, CDR2 FYNNEI. The CDR3 is made up of 15 amino acids. The CDR3 protein is CASSEGQGMNTEAFF. Written as DNA, the CDR3 is TGTGCCAGCAGCGAAGGACAGGGAATGAACACTGAAGCTTTCTTT.

CDR3 nucleotide sequence: TGTGCCAGCAGCCCGGGACTAGTAGATACGCAGTATTTT. It codes for CASSPGLVDTQYF. This chain joins TRBV3-1 (or the pseudogene TRBV3-2) and TRBJ2-3; 8 nucleotides match TRBD2. Trimming took 4 bases from V and 5 from J; bases not matched to a gene: 2. This CDR3 is 13 amino acids long. Germline V lookup: CDR1 LGHDT, CDR2 YNNKEL (reference sequence).

V gene TRBV4-1 combines with J gene TRBJ2-5; 8 bases map to TRBD2. V was clipped by 3 bases and J by 0 bases; unmatched bases: 3. CDR1 MGHRA and CDR2 YSYEKL come from the germline V gene. The CDR3 sequence is 15 residues long. CDR3 sequence (DNA): TGCGCCAGCAGCCACCCAGCGGGGGACCAAGAGACCCAGTACTTC. Protein sequence: CASSHPAGDQETQYF.

The gene calls are TRBV3-1 (or the pseudogene TRBV3-2) and TRBJ2-3, with TRBD2 identical over 8 bases. V dropped 0 bases and J dropped 2; count of bases not matched to a gene: 4. The CDR3 covers 16 residues. The germline CDR1 and CDR2 sequences are LGHDT and YNNKEL (reference sequence). The CDR3 loop is CASSQELAEYTDTQYF. The CDR3 DNA reads as TGTGCCAGCAGCCAAGAACTAGCGGAATACACAGATACGCAGTATTTT.

The DNA of the CDR3 is TGTGCCAGCATTCAGTACAGGAGTAATGGCTACACCTTC. It translates to CASIQYRSNGYTF. The genes are TRBV6-5 and TRBJ1-2; tentatively, D is TRBD1 (5 bases). The CDR3 has 13 residues. V was cut by 7 bases and J by 6 bases, with 15 bases left in between. CDR1 is MNHEY and CDR2 is SVGAGI in the germline V gene.

The rearrangement uses TRBV4-1 and TRBJ1-5; D ambiguous. Germline V lookup: CDR1 MGHRA, CDR2 YSYEKL. This CDR3 has 17 residues. The V end lost 0 bases, the J end lost 6 bases, and 18 bases lay between the germline ends. The DNA of the CDR3 is TGCGCCAGCAGCCAAGATTTCGGGGTTAGGTTTGGTCAGCCCCAGCATTTT. Amino acid sequence: CASSQDFGVRFGQPQHF.

The CDR3: CSTCQGAYNEQFF. DNA for the CDR3: TGTTCTACTTGCCAGGGGGCATACAATGAGCAGTTCTTC. The rearrangement joins TRBV2 to TRBJ2-1; 8 bases line up with TRBD1. Germline-derived CDR1 and CDR2 are SNHLY and FYNNEI. The CDR3 has 13 residues.

This chain uses TRBV5-1 with TRBJ1-4; D is perhaps TRBD1 (6 bases). Trimming cost V 3 bases and J 5 bases, with 11 bases left between them. The CDR3 is 14 amino acids. Germline CDR1 SGHRS, CDR2 YFSETQ. The CDR3: CASSWTVQNEKLFF. CDR3 nucleotide sequence: TGCGCCAGCAGCTGGACAGTACAGAATGAAAAACTGTTTTTT.

This chain's CDR3 is CAWSGNTGNQPQHF. DNA of the CDR3: TGTGCCTGGAGTGGAAATACAGGGAACCAGCCCCAGCATTTT. V is TRBV30 and J is TRBJ1-5, with D possibly matching TRBD1 (6 bases). Germline V gene data show CDR1 as GTSNPN and CDR2 as SVGIG (reference sequence). The CDR3 consists of 14 residues. V was cut by 1 base and J by 7 bases, with 14 bases left in between.

The rearrangement links TRBV7-2 to TRBJ1-3; 8 bases map to TRBD1. This CDR3 has 15 residues. The germline gives CDR1 SGHTA, CDR2 FQGNSA. The trim removed 3 bases at V and 3 bases at J, leaving 4 bases unmatched. CDR3 DNA sequence: TGTGCCAGCAGCTTCCCAGGGGGCCTTGGAAACACCATATATTTT. It translates to CASSFPGGLGNTIYF.

The CDR3 DNA follows: TGTGCCAGCAGACGTGTGGGGAGGGTTTCCTATGGCTACACCTTC. As protein: CASRRVGRVSYGYTF. This rearrangement joins TRBV11-2 to TRBJ1-2, with D unresolved. Germline V gives CDR1 SGHAT, CDR2 FQNNGV. This CDR3 is built from 15 residues. V lost 6 bases, J lost 4 bases, and 18 bases lay in between. Variable domain in full (rest from reference TRBV11-2 and TRBJ1-2): EAGVAQSPRYKIIEKRQSVAFWCNPISGHATLYWYQQILGQGPKLLIQFQNNGVVDDSQLPKDRFSAERLKGVDSTLKIQPAKLEDSAVYLCASRRVGRVSYGYTFGSGTRLTVV.

The chain employs TRBV24-1 and TRBJ2-6, with 8 bases fitting TRBD1. Trimming took 3 bases from V and 3 from J; bases not matched to a gene: 3. The germline gives CDR1 KGHDR, CDR2 SFDVKD. The CDR3 is 16 residues long. CDR3 in amino acids: CATSDETGVGANVLTF. In nucleotides, the CDR3 is TGTGCCACCAGTGATGAGACAGGGGTTGGGGCCAACGTCCTGACTTTC.

About this clone itself: Other DNA sequences from this sample encode an identical CDR3 as well. The chain couples TRBV10-3 to TRBJ2-3, with D possibly TRBD2 on 6 matching bases. The CDR3 sequence is 15 residues long. Germline V gene lookup returns CDR1 ENHRY and CDR2 SYGVKD. V was pared by 0 bases and J by 3 bases, with 10 bases between. The CDR3 spells CAISESQGGTDTQYF. In DNA form, the CDR3 reads TGTGCCATCAGTGAGTCTCAAGGAGGGACAGATACGCAGTATTTT.

The rearrangement links TRBV6-5 to TRBJ1-1; no firm D call. There are 13 residues in the CDR3. V was clipped by 8 bases and J by 4 bases, with 14 bases between them. Germline CDR1 reads MNHEY; CDR2 reads SVGAGI. The CDR3 DNA is TGTGCCAGCCTAGATACGAAGGCCACTGAAGCTTTCTTT. This encodes CASLDTKATEAFF.

The chain employs TRBV2 and TRBJ2-3, with TRBD1 identical over 9 bases. The V segment lost 4 bases and the J segment 2 bases; nucleotides outside the gene matches: 10. This CDR3 spans 17 amino acids. Per the germline V gene, CDR1 is SNHLY and CDR2 is FYNNEI. Written as DNA, the CDR3 is TGTGCCAGCAGTGTCGGGACAGGGTTGAGGGACACAGATACGCAGTATTTT. It translates to CASSVGTGLRDTDTQYF.

The chain uses TRBV4-2 and TRBJ2-5; TRBD2 agrees at 10 bases. J gave up 5 bases and V 2 bases, and 11 bases lay outside the gene matches. Looked up from germline, CDR1 is LGHNA and CDR2 is YNFKEQ. CDR3 length equals 17 residues. The DNA for the CDR3 is TGTGCCAGCAGCCAAAGGGGGGAGCGGGGGGGCTTGGAGACCCAGTACTTC. The encoded protein is CASSQRGERGGLETQYF.

The chain is built from TRBV5-1 and TRBJ1-4; 7 bases match TRBD1. The germline gives CDR1 SGHRS, CDR2 YFSETQ. CDR3 length: 15 amino acids. Losses at the gene ends were 4 bases for V and 5 bases for J; bases not matched to a gene: 8. Here the CDR3 DNA reads TGCGCCAGCAGCCCAGACAGGGCAAGGAATGAAAAACTGTTTTTT. The encoded protein is CASSPDRARNEKLFF.